This passage covers 29 T cell receptor beta chains from one sample sequenced in a study of CD8 T cells in ankylosing spondylitis. Study results and caveats: One TCR beta motif, made up of roughly eight highly homologous variants, appeared characteristic of ankylosing spondylitis blood.

Their recognized antigens are unknown. TCRdb independently ran MiXCR on the 5' RACE reads; one entry per CDR3 protein. The table shows roughly 350,000 distinct CDR3 sequences, with 6.5% to 10% occurring only once. Sequencing was done on a sample of blood, either unsorted or a sorted T cell fraction (not recorded which). The receptors here all came from a male donor with ankylosing spondylitis.

The V and J genes are TRBV19 and TRBJ1-1, with 9 positions matching TRBD1. The length of the CDR3 is 15 residues. J was trimmed by 6 bases and V by 2 bases; bases with no gene match: 7. Germline V lookup: CDR1 LNHDA, CDR2 SQIVND (reference sequence). The CDR3: CASSISRDRVSEAFF. CDR3 nucleotides: TGTGCCAGTAGTATATCCCGGGACAGGGTCTCTGAAGCTTTCTTT.

The rearrangement uses TRBV28 and TRBJ2-1; D remains ambiguous. The germline V and J ends were trimmed by 4 bases and 10 bases, with 14 bases remaining between them. The CDR3 has 13 residues. CDR1 is MDHEN and CDR2 is SYDVKM in the germline V gene. The chain's CDR3 is CASSSGRISEQFF. The CDR3 DNA reads as TGTGCCAGCAGTTCCGGACGGATTTCGGAGCAGTTCTTC.

In its sample, this clonotype was seen many times. CDR3: CASSLRQETQYF. As DNA, the CDR3 is TGTGCCAGCAGCTTGAGACAAGAGACCCAGTACTTC. The chain is built from TRBV11-3 and TRBJ2-5, with no clear D. The V and J ends lost 3 bases and 2 bases respectively, with 4 bases between them. CDR3 length: 12 residues. Per the germline V gene, CDR1 is SGHNT and CDR2 is YENEEA.

This clonotype was observed a few times. The CDR3 reads CASSQPGTGKDTQYF. The CDR3 DNA reads as TGTGCCAGCAGCCAACCCGGGACAGGGAAAGATACGCAGTATTTT. This rearrangement joins TRBV5-5 to TRBJ2-3; 9 bases agree with TRBD1. The CDR3 consists of 15 residues. From germline, CDR1 is SGHKS and CDR2 YYEKEE (reference sequence). J gave up 5 bases and V 4 bases, and 8 bases lay outside the gene matches.

This clonotype was counted ten times or more. This chain uses TRBV7-2 with TRBJ1-1; D is undetermined. Looked up from germline, CDR1 is SGHTA and CDR2 is FQGNSA. V was pared by 1 base and J by 6 bases, with 15 bases between. This CDR3 spans 15 amino acids. This chain's CDR3 is CASSLESRALAEAFF. In DNA form, the CDR3 reads TGTGCCAGCAGCTTAGAAAGTCGGGCTTTGGCTGAAGCTTTCTTT.

The rearrangement joins TRBV4-3 to TRBJ2-7, with 10 bases fitting TRBD2. The CDR3 covers 18 residues. The germline V gene encodes CDR1 LGHNA and CDR2 YSLEER. The V gene end was trimmed by 0 bases and the J gene end by 4 bases; junction bases not matched to a gene: 12. The chain's CDR3 is CASSQERRTGLAIYEQYF. DNA of the CDR3: TGCGCCAGCAGCCAAGAACGGCGGACGGGACTAGCGATATACGAGCAGTACTTC.

This clonotype was recorded a few times. In DNA, the CDR3 is TGTGCCAGCAGCCGACGGGGCCAAAACTCTGGAAACACCATATATTTT. Protein: CASSRRGQNSGNTIYF. The chain combines TRBV7-2 with TRBJ1-3; maybe TRBD1 (5 bases). V lost 5 bases and J lost 0, with 14 bases in between. In germline, CDR1 is SGHTA, CDR2 FQGNSA. The CDR3 covers 16 residues.

This clonotype showed up just a few times. The J gene is TRBJ2-3, the V gene TRBV7-9; TRBD2 matches at 9 bases. V dropped 5 bases and J dropped 4; count of bases not matched to a gene: 10. Germline-derived CDR1 and CDR2 are SEHNR and FQNEAQ (reference sequence). The CDR3 spans 16 residues. CDR3 region: CASSPRAGGPADTQYF. In nucleotides, the CDR3 is TGTGCCAGCAGCCCCCGGGCGGGAGGGCCTGCAGATACGCAGTATTTT. Combining the CDR3 with reference TRBV7-9 and TRBJ2-3 gives the whole variable domain DTGVSQNPRHKITKRGQNVTFRCDPISEHNRLYWYRQTLGQGPEFLTYFQNEAQLEKSRLLSDRFSAERPKGSFSTLEIQRTEQGDSAMYLCASSPRAGGPADTQYFGPGTRLTVL.

The chain employs TRBV5-1 and TRBJ2-3; D unresolved. The CDR3 is 14 residues long. Trimming cost V 2 bases and J 0 bases, with 7 bases left between them. The germline V gene has CDR1 SGHRS and CDR2 YFSETQ. CDR3 protein: CASSLPTSTDTQYF. In DNA, the CDR3 is TGCGCCAGCAGCTTACCGACTAGCACAGATACGCAGTATTTT.

This sequence joins TRBV4-3 and TRBJ2-3; D remains ambiguous. The CDR3 sequence is 13 residues long. V lost 2 bases and J lost 9, with 12 bases in between. CDR1 is LGHNA, CDR2 YSLEER, per germline. CDR3 in amino acids: CASSQSPLGTQYF. The CDR3 region has the DNA TGCGCCAGCAGCCAAAGTCCTCTGGGAACGCAGTATTTT.

The chain uses TRBV12-3 or TRBV12-4 and TRBJ2-4; 8 positions agree with TRBD1. V dropped 6 bases and J dropped 8; count of bases not matched to a gene: 9. The CDR3 sequence is 14 residues long. CDR3: CASSPGGRIHIQYF. The CDR3 nucleotides are TGTGCCAGCAGCCCAGGGGGCCGGATCCACATTCAGTACTTC.

This clonotype was picked up many times. V and J are TRBV12-3 or TRBV12-4 and TRBJ2-1, with 8 positions matching TRBD1. The CDR3 sequence is 17 residues long. J was trimmed by 1 base and V by 4 bases; bases with no gene match: 9. The CDR3 sequence is CASSSPDRVVSYNEQFF. CDR3 in DNA: TGTGCCAGCAGTTCACCGGACAGGGTGGTTTCCTACAATGAGCAGTTCTTC.

CDR3 sequence (DNA): TGTGCCATCAGTGACAGAGCGGGAGAAATCTACAATGAGCAGTTCTTC. It specifies CAISDRAGEIYNEQFF. V is TRBV10-3 and J is TRBJ2-1, with TRBD2 identical over 8 bases. Per the germline V gene, CDR1 is ENHRY and CDR2 is SYGVKD. Trimming cost V 3 bases and J 3 bases; bases outside gene matches: 7. This CDR3 region has 16 residues.

This clonotype was counted ten times or more. The gene calls are TRBV12-3 or TRBV12-4 and TRBJ2-7; TRBD2 matches at 12 bases. Trimming removed 6 bases from V and 1 base from J; junction bases left unmatched: 4. This CDR3 region has 15 residues. This chain's CDR3 is CASRAGLAGSYEQYF. The CDR3 DNA follows: TGTGCCAGCAGGGCCGGACTAGCGGGATCCTACGAGCAGTACTTC.

The V gene is TRBV12-3 or TRBV12-4, the J gene TRBJ2-3; 9 bases fit TRBD1. This CDR3 spans 15 amino acids. V was pared by 6 bases and J by 2 bases, with 6 bases of the junction left unmatched. The CDR3 nucleotides are TGTGCCAGCAGCCTAGACAGGGGGGACACAGATACGCAGTATTTT. Its protein product is CASSLDRGDTDTQYF.

This clonotype was seen more than once but under ten times. The V and J genes are TRBV20-1 and TRBJ2-5; 11 nucleotides match TRBD2. V lost 2 bases, J lost 2 bases, and 4 bases stayed unmatched. Germline lookup yields CDR1 DFQATT and CDR2 SNEGSKA (reference sequence). The CDR3 runs 15 residues. The CDR3 region has the DNA TGCAGTGCTAGACTAGCGGGAGGATCACAAGAGACCCAGTACTTC. Protein sequence: CSARLAGGSQETQYF.

The V call is TRBV7-6, the J call TRBJ1-3; maybe TRBD1 (5 bases). The germline V and J ends were trimmed by 5 bases and 0 bases, with 8 bases remaining between them. Germline CDR1 SGHVS, CDR2 FNYEAQ. The CDR3 loop spans 14 amino acids. CDR3 residues: CASSNGGSGNTIYF. CDR3 coding DNA: TGTGCCAGCAGCAACGGGGGCTCTGGAAACACCATATATTTT.

The chain carries TRBV5-6 and TRBJ1-4, with unresolved D. The V end lost 1 base, the J end lost 12 bases, and 13 bases lay between the germline ends. Germline V gene lookup returns CDR1 SGHDT and CDR2 YYEEEE. This CDR3 region has 13 residues. CDR3 sequence: CASSLYLQLELFF. CDR3 DNA sequence: TGTGCCAGCAGCTTGTATCTGCAACTAGAACTGTTTTTT. The whole variable domain, filled in from reference TRBV5-6 and TRBJ1-4, reads DAGVTQSPTHLIKTRGQQVTLRCSPKSGHDTVSWYQQALGQGPQFIFQYYEEEERQRGNFPDRFSGHQFPNYSSELNVNALLLGDSALYLCASSLYLQLELFFGSGTQLSVL.

The chain employs TRBV7-2 and TRBJ2-2; D is uncertain. Trimming shortened V by 1 base and J by 5 bases, and 8 bases separated the two germline ends. Germline V lookup: CDR1 SGHTA, CDR2 FQGNSA. The CDR3 has 14 amino acids. The DNA for the CDR3 is TGTGCCAGCAGCTTAGGGGTCATAACCGGGGAGCTGTTTTTT. Translated: CASSLGVITGELFF.

In this sample, this clonotype turned up a few times. The chain employs TRBV7-2 and TRBJ1-5; the D is unclear. The germline V gene has CDR1 SGHTA and CDR2 FQGNSA. V lost 1 base, J lost 9 bases, and 10 bases lay in between. This CDR3 contains 13 residues. DNA for the CDR3: TGTGCCAGCAGCTTAGTCTCGGCAAGGCCCCAGCATTTT. This sequence encodes CASSLVSARPQHF.

Of note for this clonotype: This sequence may be a read error, since a much larger clone differs from it by one base. The J gene is TRBJ2-3, the V gene TRBV11-2; D unclear. Germline V gene lookup returns CDR1 SGHAT and CDR2 FQNNGV. CDR3 size: 11 residues. V lost 5 bases and J lost 4, with 4 bases in between. DNA for the CDR3: TGTGCCAGCAGCCACCCAGATACGCAGTATTTT. It yields the protein CASSHPDTQYF.

The rearrangement joins TRBV9 to TRBJ1-1, with D unclear. Germline values: CDR1 SGDLS, CDR2 YYNGEE. V was cut by 5 bases and J by 0 bases, with 5 bases left in between. CDR3 length: 12 residues. The CDR3 nucleotides read TGTGCCAGCAGGGCCATGAACACTGAAGCTTTCTTT. Protein: CASRAMNTEAFF.

This rearrangement joins TRBV7-2 to TRBJ2-5, with 7 positions matching TRBD2. Per germline, CDR1 SGHTA and CDR2 FQGNSA. The CDR3 covers 16 residues. After removal of 5 bases from V and 1 base from J, the junction contained 10 bases not matched to a gene. CDR3 protein: CASSRGRAGFQETQYF. CDR3 coding DNA: TGTGCCAGCAGCCGCGGGAGAGCGGGGTTCCAAGAGACCCAGTACTTC. The whole variable domain, filled in from reference TRBV7-2 and TRBJ2-5, reads GAGVSQSPSNKVTEKGKDVELRCDPISGHTALYWYRQSLGQGLEFLIYFQGNSAPDKSGLPSDRFSAERTGGSVSTLTIQRTQQEDSAVYLCASSRGRAGFQETQYFGPGTRLLVL.

This clonotype appeared many times. The chain employs TRBV30 and TRBJ2-1; 14 nucleotides line up with TRBD2. Germline lookup yields CDR1 GTSNPN and CDR2 SVGIG (reference sequence). The CDR3 is made up of 12 amino acids. With V trimmed by 8 bases and J by 15 bases, 9 bases remained unmatched. CDR3 sequence reads: CALGLAGEVAFF. As DNA, the CDR3 is TGTGCCCTGGGACTAGCGGGAGAGGTGGCGTTCTTC.

This clonotype was picked up many times. The rearrangement links TRBV29-1 to TRBJ2-3; D uncertain. Germline V gives CDR1 SQVTM, CDR2 ANQGSEA. The V gene lost 7 bases and the J gene lost 4 bases, with 12 bases spanning the gap. The CDR3 is 12 amino acids. CDR3 in DNA: TGCAGCGCCGACGTGGCATCAGATACGCAGTATTTT. Encoded protein: CSADVASDTQYF.

This clonotype was recorded a few times. V usage is TRBV7-3 and J usage is TRBJ2-3; no reliable D call. This CDR3 is built from 14 residues. The V end was cut by 5 bases, the J end by 2 bases, with 11 bases between. Germline-derived CDR1 and CDR2 are SGHTA and FQGTGA. The CDR3 DNA follows: TGTGCCAGCAGCGGTGCCACTTTCACAGATACGCAGTATTTT. Translating gives CASSGATFTDTQYF.

This clonotype has just a few counts. V gene TRBV9 combines with J gene TRBJ2-2, with D perhaps TRBD1 (6 bases). Germline-derived CDR1 and CDR2 are SGDLS and YYNGEE. V shed 2 bases and J shed 4 bases, with 18 bases lying between them. The CDR3 has 17 amino acids. The CDR3, as DNA: TGTGCCAGCAGCGTGGGAGTGGGGGCCCGGGGCACCGGGGAGCTGTTTTTT. Translated: CASSVGVGARGTGELFF. The whole variable domain, filled in from reference TRBV9 and TRBJ2-2, reads DSGVTQTPKHLITATGQRVTLRCSPRSGDLSVYWYQQSLDQGLQFLIQYYNGEERAKGNILERFSAQQFPDLHSELNLSSLELGDSALYFCASSVGVGARGTGELFFGEGSRLTVL.

The chain has TRBV7-8 and TRBJ2-3; tentatively, D is TRBD1 (6 bases). Germline V gives CDR1 SGHVS, CDR2 FQNEAQ. Trimming left V 4 bases short and J 5 bases short, with 10 bases between. This CDR3 comprises 13 residues. The CDR3 spells CASSSLQGDTQYF. CDR3 nucleotide sequence: TGTGCCAGCAGCTCCCTACAGGGAGATACGCAGTATTTT.

This clonotype was recorded a few times. V gene TRBV7-8 combines with J gene TRBJ1-5; the D is unclear. Germline V gene data show CDR1 as SGHVS and CDR2 as FQNEAQ. The CDR3 sequence is 14 residues long. With 1 base removed from V and 3 bases from J, the gap between germline ends came to 7 bases. The DNA of the CDR3 is TGTGCCAGCAGCTTAGTGGGGTTCAATCAGCCCCAGCATTTT. The encoded protein is CASSLVGFNQPQHF.